Detailed here is one TCR beta chain. This record belongs to a study of T cells expressing NK-cell markers. Whole-study context: Underlying the TCR beta repertoires were sorted CD3+CD56+NKG2C+, CD3+CD56+NKG2C- and CD3+CD56-NKG2C+ T cells. Sequencing covered eight donors, seven HCMV-seropositive and one seronegative.

TCRdb processed the 5' RACE reads again and assigns one entry to each CDR3 protein, with no DNA. The sample includes roughly 420,000 distinct CDR3 sequences. What was sequenced was blood T cells: a sorted CD56 or NKG2C T cell subset, CD4+ or CD8+ T cells, or bulk PBMC T cells (not recorded which). The clonotype was recovered from a woman aged 18 to 75 in good health.

CDR3 residues: CASSLAERGPRGETQYF. The J gene is TRBJ2-5, the V gene TRBV7-6; the TCRdb D gene call, TRBD2, has no DNA to confirm it. This CDR3 region has 17 residues. Germline V gene sequence: CDR1 SGHVS, CDR2 FNYEAQ.